This paragraph reports one TCR beta chain. This sample is part of a study of blood T cell repertoires in COVID-19. Seattle's cohort entered during active infection and was followed longitudinally. The data were produced by immunoSEQ multiplex PCR, yet TCRdb's version contains in-frame clones alone and is incomplete. Of some 150,000 clones in the sample, more than 75% were seen once. The V segment lost 4 bases and the J segment 4 bases; nucleotides outside the gene matches: 4. The CDR3 covers 15 residues. Germline CDR1 SNHLY, CDR2 FYNNEI. This chain links TRBV2 with TRBJ2-2; 9 nucleotides align to TRBD1. Sequencing used peripheral blood. The sequence derives from a woman in her 70s with COVID-19, enrolled during active disease. This chain's CDR3 is CASSAGTGITGELFF. CDR3 coding DNA: TGTGCCAGCAGTGCCGGGACAGGGATCACCGGGGAGCTGTTTTTT.